What follows are 4 T cell receptor beta chains derived from one specimen sequenced in a study of blood T cells in healthy people across ages (dated by TCRdb to between 2015 and 2017). Library creation used 5' RACE. TCRdb shows the sequencer as Illumina HiSeq 2500. The second PCR ran for about 6 to 12 cycles and used a J-beta primer mix along with a sample-barcoded 5' primer. In TCRdb, the public reads were trimmed at Q25 with fastp and aligned with MiXCR, with productive beta chains retained. Under each unique CDR3 protein, matching rows form one entry showing the most common genes and DNA. The sample table contains approximately 780,000 distinct CDR3 sequences; only one count was recorded for 25% to 30% of them. Approximately 2.9% of the sample comes from the top ten. The sample also formed part of further work on T cells of mothers and their children.

The sequencing sample was made of blood. These receptors all stem from a boy between 5 and 17 years old in good health.

This rearrangement joins TRBV3-1 to TRBJ2-7; 7 bases are a match to TRBD1. This CDR3 comprises 14 residues. Trimming at V came to 0 bases and at J to 5 bases, leaving 4 bases not matched to a gene. Germline assignment: CDR1 LGHDT and CDR2 YNNKEL (reference sequence). This chain's CDR3 is CASSQDDRVHEQYF. Written as DNA, the CDR3 is TGTGCCAGCAGCCAAGACGACAGGGTCCACGAGCAGTACTTC.

The rearrangement uses TRBV27 and TRBJ1-2; a possible D gene is TRBD1 (6 bases). CDR1 MNHEY and CDR2 SMNVEV come from the germline V gene (reference sequence). The CDR3 contains 18 residues. Trimming removed 5 bases from V and 0 bases from J, with 22 bases in between. Written as DNA, the CDR3 is TGTGCCAGCAGTACTCCGGCTGTTCGACAGGCATCTAACTATGGCTACACCTTC. Its protein is CASSTPAVRQASNYGYTF.

A single count supports this clonotype. The rearrangement joins TRBV19 to TRBJ2-6; D is undetermined. CDR3 length equals 14 residues. The ends were cut back, 3 bases at V and 2 bases at J, with 5 bases in the middle. Germline V gives CDR1 LNHDA, CDR2 SQIVND (reference sequence). The CDR3 sequence: CASSISPGANVLTF. CDR3 DNA sequence: TGTGCCAGTAGTATCTCCCCTGGGGCCAACGTCCTGACTTTC.

This clonotype was counted a few times. CDR3 sequence: CSVLTGPYEQYF. The CDR3, as DNA: TGCAGCGTCTTGACAGGACCCTACGAGCAGTACTTC. The rearrangement joins TRBV29-1 to TRBJ2-7, with a tentative D call TRBD1 (6 bases). There are 12 residues in the CDR3. Germline V gives CDR1 SQVTM, CDR2 ANQGSEA. Deletions cut 6 bases from V and 2 bases from J, with 11 bases between.